This T cell receptor beta chain was captured in a study of PD-L1 blockade in urothelial cancer. Study-wide context: In 2014, patients got going on atezolizumab, taking 1,200 mg intravenously every 3 weeks. Bladder-origin urothelial cancer in males described about 85% of the 29 patients. Blood samples had a median of around 150,000 T cells.

The CDR3 totals 16 residues. Per the germline V gene, CDR1 is SGHAT and CDR2 is FQNNGV. Trimming cost V 5 bases and J 4 bases; bases outside gene matches: 13. Sequencing used immunoSEQ multiplex PCR; TCRdb keeps in-frame clones, though not all of them. The table lists 35,000 to 45,000 clones, 83% of them singletons. Time point described: peripheral blood 6 weeks after treatment start. Urothelial carcinoma affected the patients, and it was locally advanced or metastatic. This specimen was PBMCs, taken around atezolizumab (anti-PD-L1) treatment. This sequence originates from a man between 60 and 70 years old with urothelial cancer. J is TRBJ2-5 and V is TRBV11-2; 7 nucleotides align to TRBD2. CDR3 residues: CASSPAGASGIETQYF. In DNA, the CDR3 is TGTGCCAGCAGCCCCGCGGGAGCTAGCGGAATAGAGACCCAGTACTTC.